This T cell receptor (beta chain) was recovered during a study of blood T cell repertoires in COVID-19. Method: immunoSEQ multiplex PCR; TCRdb's copy keeps in-frame clones and lacks some. In the table there are tens of thousands of clones, approximately 87% of which are singletons. CDR3 size: 14 residues. Germline-derived CDR1 and CDR2 are MGHRA and YSYEKL. The V gene lost 4 bases and the J gene lost 1 base, with 10 bases spanning the gap. Sequencing was carried out using peripheral blood. The TCR sequence derives from a man older than 75 in a cohort sampled during active COVID-19. The chain links TRBV4-1 to TRBJ1-1, with D possibly TRBD1 on 6 matching bases. CDR3 DNA: TGCGCCAGCAGCCCAGGACAGTCGAACACTGAAGCTTTCTTT. Residues: CASSPGQSNTEAFF.